The source of this T cell receptor beta chain is a study of blood T cell repertoires in COVID-19. For the study at large: Researchers got acute and convalescent COVID-19 samples from the United States, Italy and Spain. T cells, B-cell-depleted T cells, or PBMCs provided the cDNA or gDNA that served as material.

This clone was detected ten times or more. CDR1 SEHNR and CDR2 FQNEAQ come from the germline V gene (reference sequence). The V gene lost 3 bases and the J gene lost 9 bases, with 12 bases spanning the gap. CDR3 size: 14 residues. Here immunoSEQ multiplex PCR was the method, and the copy in TCRdb shows in-frame clones only, minus some. Seen here are approximately 170,000 clones, 75% to 90% observed once, and the top ten hold about 11%. This clonotype originated in a human donor in a cohort sampled during active COVID-19. J is TRBJ1-6 and V is TRBV7-9, with D possibly TRBD1 on 6 matching bases. Sequenced sample: peripheral blood. CDR3 sequence: CASSLGARVSPLHF. CDR3 in DNA: TGTGCCAGCAGCTTGGGGGCTCGTGTTTCACCCCTCCACTTT. Looking up the rest from reference TRBV7-9 and TRBJ1-6 gives the full variable domain: DTGVSQNPRHKITKRGQNVTFRCDPISEHNRLYWYRQTLGQGPEFLTYFQNEAQLEKSRLLSDRFSAERPKGSFSTLEIQRTEQGDSAMYLCASSLGARVSPLHFGNGTRLTVT.